The entry that follows covers one TCR beta chain sequence. It was with 60 Vbeta and 13 Jbeta primers that the PCR ran. TCRdb's copy holds only in-frame clones and misses some; the assay was immunoSEQ multiplex PCR. The sample shows 130,000 to 150,000 clones, and approximately 2.5% sits with its ten largest clones. Germline V gives CDR1 SGDLS, CDR2 YYNGEE. Trimming stripped 4 bases from V and 3 bases from J, with 7 bases between. The CDR3 spans 13 residues. This entry is derived from a study of cytomegalovirus exposure and HLA in healthy donors. The sample consisted of PBMCs. This sequence joins TRBV9 and TRBJ2-2; the D is unclear. This TCR derives from a middle-aged man in good health and CMV-seronegative. As DNA, the CDR3 is TGTGCCAGCAGCTCAGTGGACACCGGGGAGCTGTTTTTT. Its protein is CASSSVDTGELFF.